This T cell receptor (beta chain) stems from a study of tumor-infiltrating lymphocytes in primary liver carcinoma (dated by TCRdb to about 2017). Background for the entire study: Four to six patients with histopathologically diagnosed primary liver carcinoma underwent surgical resection in China between 2015 and 2016. Tumors of the five patients were stage T1-T3 N0M0 with maximum diameters of about 4.2 to 10 cm. A total of 35 specimens from 5 patients went through TCRbeta repertoire sequencing, namely 25 tumor regions, 5 adjacent noncancerous liver tissues and 5 peripheral blood samples. Of the five patients (three men and two women, aged 30 to 69 years), four had hepatocellular carcinoma and one had combined HCC and intrahepatic cholangiocarcinoma. Each sample produced roughly 3.65 to 7.13 million productive TCRbeta reads, and read depth showed no significant difference between tissue types. Repertoires from technical replicates were highly reproducible, with mean shared-clone rates about 0.86 and correlation coefficients above 0.98. TCRbeta repertoire sequencing, expression microarrays and whole-exome sequencing were combined in the study across five regions of each liver tumor, with adjacent normal tissue and blood also included.

Comment on this clonotype: The antigen this receptor binds is unknown. No much larger clone exists at a distance of one base, and base qualities are not known.

A constant-region primer and ProtoScript II reverse transcriptase were used to reverse-transcribe TCRbeta-specific cDNA from around 530 ng total RNA. TCRbeta libraries were built with three nested multiplex PCR rounds, a slightly modified ARM-PCR procedure. Multiplex TRBV1-TRBV30 forward primers and a Cbeta reverse primer were used in the first two PCR rounds, each of which was run for around 10 cycles. A final 25-cycle PCR with Deep VentR polymerase added sample barcodes and Illumina adapters. Before sequencing, amplicons of 200-500 bp were gel-purified using a QIAquick gel extraction kit. An Illumina HiSeq 2500 was used to sequence the TCRbeta amplicons with 250-bp paired-end reads. In the paper's pipeline: Quality trimming of reads was performed with Trimmomatic v0.33, and paired reads were merged with FLASH v1.2.11 so that full CDR3 sequences could be recovered. MiGEC v1.2.1b assigned V, D and J germline segments to the rearranged TCRbeta sequences. VDJtools v1.0.0 computed clonotype statistics and Shannon-Wiener diversity indices. Except for diversity analysis, only each sample's 250 most abundant clonotypes were used in subsequent analyses to reduce sampling bias. The public sequencing data were trimmed at Q25 with fastp and processed into clonotypes with MiXCR by TCRdb, which kept only in-frame beta chains. Under each unique CDR3 protein, matching rows form one entry showing the most common genes and DNA. TCRdb's processing, not the authors', yielded these V and J calls. A total of fewer than 400,000 distinct CDR3 sequences appear in this sample, roughly 60% of them only once. The ten largest clones represent over 15% of the sample.

What the work shows at the level of the full study, not this receptor alone: Repertoire overlap was found to be higher between tumor regions (mean approximately 36%) than between tumor-adjacent (roughly 17%) or tumor-blood (approximately 15%) pairs, consistent with antigen-driven expansion. Because the samples were bulk and unsorted, CD4+ and CD8+ T cell repertoires could not be compared. With just four or five patients in the study, the authors point out that the findings should be validated in a larger study. Compared with blood, tumors had a significantly larger share of the repertoire taken up by the top 250 clones (p = 0.039). Only the TCR beta chain was sequenced, which likely underestimates true repertoire diversity because unpaired alpha chains were not captured.

RNA from unsorted whole blood was extracted with TRIzol reagent, and germline DNA was obtained with the DNeasy Blood & Tissue kit. Chronic HBV infection was present in the patients, and the patients were treatment-naive at sampling. About 3.6 milliliters of peripheral blood were collected into K2EDTA tubes before surgery. The CDR3 runs 12 amino acids, cysteine and phenylalanine included. Only CDR3 DNA remains: 36 bases, in frame from the first base. CDR1 and CDR2 are read off the germline V gene as SGHAT and FQNNGV. Relative to germline, V is 9 bases shorter and J is 6 bases shorter, with 15 bases between their ends.

The chain uses TRBV11-2 and TRBJ2-7; the D element could tentatively be TRBD1 or TRBD2, as 6 bases agree for each. Sequencing used peripheral blood. The clonotype comes from a woman aged 30 to 39 with primary liver carcinoma and hepatitis B virus infection. The nucleotide sequence reads as follows: TGTGCCAGTCGGGGGCCGGGTACCGAGCAGTACTTC. It translates as CASRGPGTEQYF.